The 13 T cell receptor beta chains below were found in one sample sequenced in a study of T cells in women clearing cervical HPV infection. This table comes from immunoSEQ multiplex PCR, and its TCRdb copy is limited to in-frame clones, with some not included. The sample data list about 14,000 clones. Sequences were obtained from blood buffy coat. Source of these receptors: a woman aged 18 to 75 with a cervical HPV16 infection that either progressed to CIN3+ or cleared (not recorded which).

Remarks on this clone: The CDR3 is cut off 3 residues early in the read; its end comes from the germline J gene. The chain links TRBV19 to TRBJ1-1; 7 bases agree with TRBD1. Trimming cost V 8 bases and J 5 bases; bases outside gene matches: 8. Germline-derived CDR1 and CDR2 are LNHDA and SQIVND (reference sequence). This CDR3 region has 13 residues. This CDR3 is CASGGQSGTEAFF. Incomplete CDR3 DNA: TGTGCCAGTGGGGGACAGTCAGGAACTGAA.

As for this clone: Read coverage stops 3 residues before the CDR3 terminus; the germline J gene supplies the remainder. The chain employs TRBV6-4 and TRBJ2-2; no firm D call. The CDR3 length is 15 residues. The germline V and J ends were trimmed by 7 bases and 3 bases, with 15 bases remaining between them. CDR1 is MRHNA, CDR2 SNTAGT, per germline. The CDR3 DNA, read in part, is TGTGCCAGCACCCCGAGCGCGGAATACACCGGGGAG. This translates into CASTPSAEYTGE. The entire CDR3 sequence reads CASTPSAEYTGELFF.

Notes on this clone: The DNA ends 3 residues before the CDR3 does, and the rest of the CDR3 is filled in from the germline J gene. The chain uses TRBV5-6 and TRBJ1-2; TRBD1 might be the D (5 bases). Germline V lookup: CDR1 SGHDT, CDR2 YYEEEE. The CDR3 loop spans 14 amino acids. This CDR3 reads CASSLGLGAYDYTF. The CDR3 DNA, read in part, is TGTGCCAGCAGCTTGGGGTTAGGGGCCTACGAC.

A remark on this clone: The read ends 3 residues shy of where the CDR3 ends; the end is completed using the germline J gene. The chain couples TRBV5-4 to TRBJ2-1, with 9 nucleotides matching TRBD2. The CDR3 contains 15 residues. Germline assignment: CDR1 SGHNT and CDR2 YYREEE (reference sequence). V trimming: 0 bases; J trimming: 8 bases; junction bases outside the gene matches: 6. CDR3 region: CASSLESSGVHEQFF. The CDR3 DNA, read in part, is TGTGCCAGCAGCTTGGAGTCTAGCGGGGTCCATGAG.

On this clone: Coverage ceases 3 residues before the CDR3 finishes, and the germline J gene fills in the end. The chain is built from TRBV12-3 or TRBV12-4 and TRBJ2-3, with D possibly being TRBD1 (6 bases). Trimming removed 5 bases at V and 5 bases at J, with 14 bases between. This CDR3 is built from 14 residues. Partial CDR3 DNA: TGTGCCAGCAGTATCCAGGACAGAGGAGATACG. Encoded protein: CASSIQDRGDT. The whole CDR3 reads CASSIQDRGDTQYF.

Comments on this clone: The read falls 3 residues short of the CDR3 end, and the missing part is taken from the germline J gene. This chain links TRBV7-9 with TRBJ1-6, with unresolved D. The germline V and J ends were trimmed by 6 bases and 9 bases, with 12 bases remaining between them. The CDR3 loop spans 13 amino acids. Germline values: CDR1 SEHNR, CDR2 FQNEAQ (reference sequence). The part of the CDR3 DNA that was read is TGTGCCAGCAGGGCTAGCATGTCTTCACCC. As protein: CASRASMSSP. The whole CDR3 region reads CASRASMSSPLHF.

In regard to this clone: The read ends 3 residues early relative to the CDR3; the germline J gene fills the gap. The chain is built from TRBV18 and TRBJ2-4, with a weak D call TRBD1 (9 bases). The CDR3 has 18 residues. Germline V gene lookup returns CDR1 KGHSH and CDR2 LQKENI. The DNA read from the CDR3 is TGTGCCAGCTCACCAAAAAATAGCGGGACAGGGATAGACTATGGT. Protein: CASSPKNSGTGIDYG. The entire CDR3 sequence reads CASSPKNSGTGIDYGQYF.

Notes on this clone: The read is 3 residues too short to cover the CDR3 end, so that end is filled in from the germline J gene. The genes are TRBV4-1 and TRBJ2-7; 10 bases match TRBD2. V lost 4 bases and J lost 3; bases outside the gene matches: 6. Germline values: CDR1 MGHRA, CDR2 YSYEKL. The CDR3 is made up of 15 amino acids. CDR3 loop: CASSLSGGGHYEQYF. Incomplete CDR3 DNA: TGCGCCAGCAGCCTCAGCGGGGGGGGTCACTACGAG.

In the case of this clone: The read falls 3 residues short of the CDR3 end, and the missing part is taken from the germline J gene. This chain joins TRBV4-1 and TRBJ2-2; D ambiguous. This CDR3 region has 12 residues. Germline V gives CDR1 MGHRA, CDR2 YSYEKL. This CDR3 reads CASSQNYEKLFF. The part of the CDR3 DNA that was read is TGCGCCAGCAGCCAGAACTACGAAAAG.

About this clone: The CDR3 extends 3 residues past the end of the read, so its final part is completed from the germline J gene. V and J are TRBV5-4 and TRBJ1-6; no clear D gene. CDR3 length equals 15 residues. The ends were cut back, 0 bases at V and 7 bases at J, with 11 bases in the middle. Germline loops: CDR1 SGHNT, CDR2 YYREEE (reference sequence). The CDR3 sequence is CASSLVADLNSPLHF. The CDR3 DNA, read in part, is TGTGCCAGCAGCTTGGTCGCAGACTTGAATTCACCC.

To note about this clone: The read ends 3 residues shy of where the CDR3 ends; the end is completed using the germline J gene. This chain joins TRBV7-9 and TRBJ2-1; TRBD1 matches 12 bases. The germline V gene has CDR1 SEHNR and CDR2 FQNEAQ (reference sequence). V lost 5 bases and J lost 7; bases outside the gene matches: 6. The CDR3 consists of 15 residues. This CDR3 reads CASSTGDRGRNEQFF. The DNA read from the CDR3 is TGTGCCAGCAGCACCGGGGACAGGGGGCGAAATGAG.

Regarding this clone: The missing CDR3 end, 3 residues past where the read stops, is filled in from the germline J gene. The gene calls are TRBV5-6 and TRBJ2-3; D unclear. The CDR3 totals 15 residues. Germline assignment: CDR1 SGHDT and CDR2 YYEEEE. The covered CDR3 bases are TGTGCCAGCAGCCCAGATATCAAGTCCCAGGAGACG. It is translated as CASSPDIKSQET. The CDR3 as a whole reads CASSPDIKSQETQYF.

Incomplete CDR3 DNA: TGCGCCAGCAGAGAGCTAGCGGGGGGGTCTTCCTACAATGAG. This sequence encodes CASRELAGGSSYNE. The full CDR3 reads CASRELAGGSSYNEQFF. The chain carries TRBV5-1 and TRBJ2-1, with TRBD2 matching over 12 bases. The sequenced fragment ends 3 residues before the CDR3 boundary, so the rest is inferred from the germline J gene. Germline assignment: CDR1 SGHRS and CDR2 YFSETQ. V was clipped by 5 bases and J by 1 base; unmatched bases: 7. The CDR3 runs to 17 residues.